The 25 T cell receptor beta chains reported below all come from one sample, sequenced in a study of shared clonotypes between healthy human individuals. Naive CD8 cells lacked CD45RO, underwent positive selection for CCR7 and left out terminally differentiated effector memory CD45RA+ cells. Libraries were prepared by immunoSEQ multiplex PCR; TCRdb keeps only in-frame clonotypes and omits some of them. This sample has 450,000 to 700,000 clones, with less than 97% found just once. The material sequenced was naive CD8+ T cells sorted from blood. The receptors here all came from a woman between 25 and 40 years old in good health.

This chain uses TRBV5-6 with TRBJ1-1; D gene unclear. The CDR3 loop spans 14 amino acids. V was cut by 2 bases and J by 6 bases, with 14 bases left in between. CDR1 is SGHDT, CDR2 YYEEEE, per germline. The CDR3 DNA reads TGTGCCAGCAGCTTAGTTCGACGGAGCCCTGAAGCTTTCTTT. Amino acids: CASSLVRRSPEAFF. Using reference TRBV5-6 and TRBJ1-1 for the parts outside the CDR3, the full variable domain is DAGVTQSPTHLIKTRGQQVTLRCSPKSGHDTVSWYQQALGQGPQFIFQYYEEEERQRGNFPDRFSGHQFPNYSSELNVNALLLGDSALYLCASSLVRRSPEAFFGQGTRLTVV.

The chain carries TRBV7-3 and TRBJ2-2, with 7 bases identical to TRBD1. The J segment lost 3 bases and the V segment lost 3 bases, leaving 13 bases of the junction unmatched. Germline lookup yields CDR1 SGHTA and CDR2 FQGTGA. The CDR3 loop spans 18 amino acids. The CDR3, as DNA: TGTGCCAGCAGCTTTTTGTTGCTGACAGGGTATTACACCGGGGAGCTGTTTTTT. The encoded protein is CASSFLLLTGYYTGELFF.

The rearrangement links TRBV5-4 to TRBJ1-2; 7 bases are shared with TRBD1. V shed 3 bases and J 5 bases; nucleotides not matched to a gene: 10. The CDR3 length is 15 residues. CDR1 is SGHNT and CDR2 is YYREEE in the germline V gene (reference sequence). The CDR3 spells CASSYDRATIYGYTF. CDR3 nucleotides: TGTGCCAGCAGCTATGACAGGGCTACAATATATGGCTACACCTTC.

This clone was found once. The genes are TRBV13 and TRBJ2-2, with D possibly TRBD2 on 5 matching bases. The V gene lost 5 bases and the J gene lost 0 bases, with 13 bases spanning the gap. The germline CDR1 and CDR2 sequences are PRHDT and FYEKMQ (reference sequence). The CDR3 extends over 16 amino acids. This chain's CDR3 is CASSPGFGPNTGELFF. The CDR3 coding sequence is TGTGCCAGCAGCCCGGGGTTTGGCCCGAACACCGGGGAGCTGTTTTTT.

J is TRBJ2-5 and V is TRBV27; D is unresolved. The J call may be faulty, since TRBJ2-7 better matches the DNA end. Per germline, CDR1 MNHEY and CDR2 SMNVEV (reference sequence). The CDR3 extends over 14 amino acids. CDR3 region: CASSLSGRYYEQYF. The CDR3 nucleotides are TGTGCCAGCAGTTTATCTGGCCGATACTACGAGCAGTACTTC.

The V gene is TRBV7-2, the J gene TRBJ2-1, with D perhaps being TRBD1 or TRBD2 (6 bases each). CDR3 length: 14 amino acids. The germline V gene has CDR1 SGHTA and CDR2 FQGNSA. The V and J ends lost 3 bases and 4 bases respectively, with 10 bases between them. CDR3 protein: CASSLGGRYNEQFF. Written as DNA, the CDR3 is TGTGCCAGCAGCTTGGGGGGCCGGTACAATGAGCAGTTCTTC.

The V gene is TRBV9, the J gene TRBJ2-7; a weak D match, TRBD1 (6 bases). Germline V gene lookup returns CDR1 SGDLS and CDR2 YYNGEE. This CDR3 has 13 amino acids. The ends were cut back, 3 bases at V and 2 bases at J, with 9 bases in the middle. CDR3 amino acids: CASSGDKAYEQYF. DNA for the CDR3: TGTGCCAGCAGCGGGGACAAGGCCTACGAGCAGTACTTC.

The chain carries TRBV7-2 and TRBJ2-3, with 12 bases matching TRBD2. Germline V CDR1 and CDR2: SGHTA, FQGNSA. The V gene end was trimmed by 1 base and the J gene end by 1 base; junction bases not matched to a gene: 0. The CDR3 has 16 residues. The CDR3 sequence: CASSLGLAGGTDTQYF. The CDR3 nucleotides are TGTGCCAGCAGCTTAGGACTAGCGGGAGGCACAGATACGCAGTATTTT.

The chain recombines TRBV4-1 with TRBJ1-5; no reliable D call. CDR1 is MGHRA, CDR2 YSYEKL, per germline. V was clipped by 0 bases and J by 4 bases, with 7 bases between them. The CDR3 extends over 14 amino acids. The CDR3 DNA reads as TGCGCCAGCAGCCAAGAGGGCCCTAATCAGCCCCAGCATTTT. As protein: CASSQEGPNQPQHF.

The chain uses TRBV19 and TRBJ2-7; TRBD2 aligns across 11 bases. The CDR3 extends over 15 amino acids. With 3 bases clipped from V and 7 bases from J, the junction kept 8 bases outside the gene matches. CDR1 is LNHDA, CDR2 SQIVND, per germline (reference sequence). CDR3 sequence reads: CASSMGSGRAREQYF. DNA for the CDR3: TGTGCCAGTAGTATGGGTAGCGGGAGGGCGAGAGAGCAGTACTTC.

This clone appeared a single time. The rearrangement joins TRBV10-3 to TRBJ2-5; no firm D call. Germline V lookup: CDR1 ENHRY, CDR2 SYGVKD. The CDR3 is 15 amino acids. V lost 0 bases and J 9 bases, leaving 17 bases between the germline ends. The CDR3 reads CAISESSAKQEAQYF. The CDR3 nucleotides are TGTGCCATCAGTGAGTCGTCAGCCAAACAAGAAGCCCAGTACTTC.

With respect to this clone: The same CDR3 also results from other DNA sequences found in this sample. This sequence joins TRBV7-8 and TRBJ2-1; unclear D gene. The CDR3 contains 13 residues. Germline-derived CDR1 and CDR2 are SGHVS and FQNEAQ. V lost 3 bases, J lost 0 bases, and 3 bases lay in between. The CDR3 reads CASSFSSYNEQFF. The CDR3 DNA is TGTGCCAGCAGCTTTAGCTCCTACAATGAGCAGTTCTTC.

The rearrangement joins TRBV10-1 to TRBJ1-1, with 7 bases matching TRBD1. The CDR3 runs to 14 residues. The germline CDR1 and CDR2 sequences are WNHNN and SYGVQD (reference sequence). The V and J ends lost 3 bases and 2 bases, in that order; junction bases with no gene match: 3. The DNA of the CDR3 is TGCGCCAGCAGTGAAGGACAGGCAAACACTGAAGCTTTCTTT. It translates to CASSEGQANTEAFF.

The gene calls are TRBV10-2 and TRBJ2-1, with TRBD2 matching 8 bases. Germline trimming cut 2 bases from V and 1 base from J; bases unmatched to any gene: 10. This CDR3 is built from 18 residues. Germline loops: CDR1 WSHSY, CDR2 SAAADI. CDR3 sequence: CASSETPPERESYNEQFF. CDR3 in DNA: TGCGCCAGCAGTGAGACCCCCCCTGAGCGGGAGTCCTACAATGAGCAGTTCTTC.

This rearrangement joins TRBV29-1 to TRBJ2-1; D is unresolved. Trimming pared 5 bases from V and 4 bases from J, leaving 18 bases between. From germline, CDR1 is SQVTM and CDR2 ANQGSEA. The length of the CDR3 is 15 residues. The CDR3 here is CSVPEPDGLYNEQFF. The CDR3 region has the DNA TGCAGCGTTCCCGAACCGGACGGTCTTTACAATGAGCAGTTCTTC.

The chain has TRBV15 and TRBJ2-2; 9 nucleotides match TRBD2. This CDR3 spans 18 amino acids. The junction had 11 bases not matched to a gene; V was cut back by 0 bases and J by 6 bases. Germline assignment: CDR1 LNHNV and CDR2 YYDKDF (reference sequence). The CDR3 nucleotides are TGTGCCACCAGCAGAGATCGGGCGACTAGCGGCCTGTCCGGGGAGCTGTTTTTT. Encoded protein: CATSRDRATSGLSGELFF.

The rearrangement uses TRBV28 and TRBJ2-2; unclear D gene. From germline, CDR1 is MDHEN and CDR2 SYDVKM. This CDR3 has 17 residues. Trimming cost V 3 bases and J 3 bases, with 17 bases left between them. In DNA, the CDR3 is TGTGCCAGCAGTTTCGGGCCCCTGGAAATATACACCGGGGAGCTGTTTTTT. As protein: CASSFGPLEIYTGELFF.

The chain combines TRBV27 with TRBJ2-2; D not certain. CDR1 and CDR2 (germline): MNHEY, SMNVEV (reference sequence). The CDR3 runs 14 residues. The V end lost 6 bases, the J end lost 0 bases, and 8 bases lay between the germline ends. This CDR3 reads CASSPGSNTGELFF. In nucleotides, the CDR3 is TGTGCCAGCAGCCCTGGATCGAACACCGGGGAGCTGTTTTTT.

This chain links TRBV6-5 with TRBJ2-1; D gene ambiguous. Trimming removed 8 bases at V and 0 bases at J, with 8 bases between. Germline values: CDR1 MNHEY, CDR2 SVGAGI. CDR3 length: 13 residues. CDR3 residues: CASGINSYNEQFF. The DNA of the CDR3 is TGTGCCAGCGGAATTAACTCCTACAATGAGCAGTTCTTC.

The chain couples TRBV9 to TRBJ2-1; TRBD2 aligns across 9 bases. Germline values: CDR1 SGDLS, CDR2 YYNGEE. The junction had 2 bases not matched to a gene; V was cut back by 3 bases and J by 1 base. The CDR3 sequence is 15 residues long. The CDR3 spells CASSESGRSYNEQFF. The CDR3 bases are TGTGCCAGCAGCGAAAGCGGGAGGTCCTACAATGAGCAGTTCTTC. The variable domain in full, with the rest retrieved from reference TRBV9 and TRBJ2-1, is DSGVTQTPKHLITATGQRVTLRCSPRSGDLSVYWYQQSLDQGLQFLIQYYNGEERAKGNILERFSAQQFPDLHSELNLSSLELGDSALYFCASSESGRSYNEQFFGPGTRLTVL.

This sequence joins TRBV7-6 and TRBJ2-1; 9 nucleotides align to TRBD2. CDR1 is SGHVS, CDR2 FNYEAQ, per germline. This CDR3 spans 15 amino acids. Trimming at V came to 4 bases and at J to 7 bases, leaving 8 bases not matched to a gene. CDR3 DNA: TGTGCCAGCAGCTCGGGGCTAGCGGGAAAGAATGAGCAGTTCTTC. Protein: CASSSGLAGKNEQFF.

The J gene is TRBJ2-7, the V gene TRBV27; D possibly corresponds to TRBD2 (5 bases). Between the trimmed V and J ends, which lost 7 bases and 5 bases, there was a span of 18 bases. This CDR3 region has 14 residues. CDR1 MNHEY and CDR2 SMNVEV come from the germline V gene (reference sequence). The CDR3 here is CASTGLPLGNEQYF. The CDR3, as DNA: TGTGCCAGCACCGGACTTCCCTTGGGAAACGAGCAGTACTTC.

V gene TRBV7-9 combines with J gene TRBJ1-2, with D possibly being TRBD1 (5 bases). CDR3 size: 15 residues. Between the trimmed V and J ends, which lost 4 bases and 8 bases, there was a span of 20 bases. Per germline, CDR1 SEHNR and CDR2 FQNEAQ (reference sequence). CDR3 DNA sequence: TGTGCCAGCAGCTACGAAGACAGAGGTTGGGAGGGCTACACCTTC. Protein sequence: CASSYEDRGWEGYTF. Full variable domain (outside the CDR3, taken from reference TRBV7-9 and TRBJ1-2): DTGVSQNPRHKITKRGQNVTFRCDPISEHNRLYWYRQTLGQGPEFLTYFQNEAQLEKSRLLSDRFSAERPKGSFSTLEIQRTEQGDSAMYLCASSYEDRGWEGYTFGSGTRLTVV.

The chain recombines TRBV11-2 with TRBJ2-1, with TRBD2 matching over 8 bases. The CDR3 covers 17 residues. From germline, CDR1 is SGHAT and CDR2 FQNNGV. V trimming: 0 bases; J trimming: 8 bases; junction bases outside the gene matches: 12. CDR3 nucleotides: TGTGCCAGCAGCTTAGATCAGGGAGGTAGCGGGATCTATGAGCAGTTCTTC. This translates into CASSLDQGGSGIYEQFF.

J is TRBJ2-2 and V is TRBV4-1; D ambiguous. From germline, CDR1 is MGHRA and CDR2 YSYEKL. This CDR3 contains 14 residues. Trimming took 0 bases from V and 6 from J, leaving 8 bases between them. This CDR3 reads CASSQDASAGELFF. DNA of the CDR3: TGCGCCAGCAGCCAAGATGCGTCGGCCGGGGAGCTGTTTTTT.